This TCR beta chain was identified during a study of shared clonotypes between healthy human individuals. The wider study: Donors, aged 18 to 49, were a couple of women and three men. Study findings and constraints: Sharing across four donors was highest in naive CD4 (approximately 5%) and lowest in memory CD8 (around 0.4%).

The table lists this clone with a count of one. Its matching antigen is unknown. In germline, CDR1 is SGHNT, CDR2 YYREEE (reference sequence). V lost 0 bases, J lost 4 bases, and 5 bases lay in between. The length of the CDR3 is 12 residues. Positively selected for CCR7, the CD45RO-negative cells used as naive CD8 cells excluded terminally differentiated effector memory CD45RA+ cells. Donors were healthy HIV-negative adults without recent acute infections or vaccinations. The repertoire was sequenced with immunoSEQ multiplex PCR; TCRdb's copy has only in-frame clones and lacks some. The sample records about 550,000 clones, 95% to 96% being singletons.

The gene calls are TRBV5-4 and TRBJ2-7; D gene ambiguous. Sequencing input: naive CD8+ T cells sorted from blood. The clonotype originates from a woman in her 30s in good health. This CDR3 reads CASSLVGYEQYF. The CDR3 region has the DNA TGTGCCAGCAGCTTGGTAGGGTACGAGCAGTACTTC.